A selection of T cell receptor beta chains follows, all from one sample in a study of radiotherapy plus CTLA-4 blockade in lung cancer. Assay used: immunoSEQ multiplex PCR; TCRdb lists only in-frame clones, some missing. Among more than 90,000 clones listed, 75% to 80% were seen once. This material consisted of peripheral blood, taken from a patient treated with radiotherapy plus ipilimumab. Receptors were obtained from a human donor with non-small cell lung cancer who had a partial response to radiotherapy plus ipilimumab. The CDR3 runs from the conserved cysteine through the conserved F or W. The order of the fields is CDR3 length, clone size, D gene, V gene, J gene, CDR3 DNA, CDR3 protein. The D gene is left open where the match is weak. Some rows have no size entry. The others give once, few or many, or a class for an expanded clone.

14	NA	TRBD2	TRBV7-6	TRBJ2-1	TGTGCCAGCAGCTTAGCGCCGGGGGGTAGTGAGCAGTTCTTC	CASSLAPGGSEQFF
13	NA	NA	TRBV6-5	TRBJ1-3	TGTGCCAGCAGTCGGGTGTCCGGAAACACCATATATTTT	CASSRVSGNTIYF
14	once	NA	TRBV27	TRBJ1-6	TGTGCCAGCAGTTTTCCGGGGGATAATTCACCCCTCCACTTT	CASSFPGDNSPLHF
13	NA	NA	TRBV11-3	TRBJ2-2	TGTGCCAGCAGAGATACAGGCGCCGGGGAGCTGTTTTTT	CASRDTGAGELFF
18	NA	TRBD2	TRBV6-1	TRBJ2-1	TGTGCCAGCAGTGAAGCGAGGGGGACTAGCGGAGGCTACAATGAGCAGTTCTTC	CASSEARGTSGGYNEQFF
13	few	NA	TRBV7-2	TRBJ1-4	TGTGCCAGCGGGGCTGGGGTCCAAGATAGACTGTTTTTT	CASGAGVQDRLFF
13	NA	NA	TRBV27	TRBJ1-1	TGTGCCAGCAGTTTATCCGGGGGAAATGAAGCTTTCTTT	CASSLSGGNEAFF
12	NA	NA	TRBV4-3	TRBJ1-2	TGCGCCAGCAGTAAAGAAACGGGAGGCTACACCTTC	CASSKETGGYTF
15	NA	TRBD2	TRBV5-4	TRBJ2-3	TGTGCCAGCAGTTTAAGGCTAGCGGGCACAGATACGCAGTATTTT	CASSLRLAGTDTQYF
13	NA	NA	TRBV7-8	TRBJ1-1	TGTGCCAGCAGCTTATCTATGAACACTGAAGCTTTCTTT	CASSLSMNTEAFF
15	NA	NA	TRBV5-4	TRBJ2-2	TGTGCCAGCAGCTTGAGTATAGCCCAGACCGGGGAGCTGTTTTTT	CASSLSIAQTGELFF
12	NA	TRBD1	TRBV29-1	TRBJ1-2	TGCAGCGTTGAAGGGGACAGCGGGGGCTACACCTTC	CSVEGDSGGYTF
15	few	NA	TRBV18	TRBJ1-4	TGTGCCAGCTCACCACGGAGGGGACCAAATGAAAAACTGTTTTTT	CASSPRRGPNEKLFF
13	NA	NA	TRBV28	TRBJ1-1	TGTGCCAGCACGGAGGCGAGGAACACTGAAGCTTTCTTT	CASTEARNTEAFF
15	once	NA	TRBV7-8	TRBJ2-6	TGTGCCAGCAGCTTGGTGGCCTCTGGGGCCAACGTCCTGACTTTC	CASSLVASGANVLTF
17	NA	TRBD2	TRBV7-2	TRBJ2-1	TGTGCCAGCAGCTGGCGGACTAGCGGGAGTATCAACAATGAGCAGTTCTTC	CASSWRTSGSINNEQFF
16	NA	NA	TRBV7-2	TRBJ2-2	TGTGCCAGCAGCTTAGCGCAGCGTTCCTTAACCGGGGAGCTGTTTTTT	CASSLAQRSLTGELFF
15	NA	NA	TRBV9	TRBJ1-3	TGTGCCAGCAGCCAGATCGACAGCTCTGGAAACACCATATATTTT	CASSQIDSSGNTIYF
15	NA	TRBD1	TRBV23-1	TRBJ2-7	TGCGCCAGCAGTCAGCGTCCCGGGACAGGGAACGAGCAGTACTTC	CASSQRPGTGNEQYF
16	NA	NA	TRBV5-5	TRBJ1-5	TGTGCCAGCAGCTTGGCGGGATTTATTAGCAATCAGCCCCAGCATTTT	CASSLAGFISNQPQHF
17	NA	TRBD2	TRBV19	TRBJ2-1	TGTGCCAGTAGGACCCTTCCCGGGACTAGCGGGCGAAATGAGCAGTTCTTC	CASRTLPGTSGRNEQFF
14	NA	TRBD1	TRBV6-1	TRBJ2-4	TGTGCCGGCAGTTTATTACAGGGGGTAAACATTCAGTACTTC	CAGSLLQGVNIQYF
13	NA	TRBD1	TRBV27	TRBJ1-1	TGTGCCAGCAGCCGGACAGGGAGGGCTGAAGCTTTCTTT	CASSRTGRAEAFF
16	NA	TRBD1	TRBV6-6	TRBJ1-2	TGTGCCAGCAGTTACCTGTCCCGGGACAGCGAAAATGGCTACACCTTC	CASSYLSRDSENGYTF
13	NA	TRBD1	TRBV19	TRBJ2-7	TGTGCCAGTGGTCCGGGACAGATATACGAGCAGTACTTC	CASGPGQIYEQYF
13	few	NA	TRBV18	TRBJ1-2	TGTGCCAGCTCACCACAGGGGCGATATGGCTACACCTTC	CASSPQGRYGYTF
13	NA	NA	TRBV6-4	TRBJ2-3	TGTGCCAGCTCTTGGAGGGCCGGAGATACGCAGTATTTT	CASSWRAGDTQYF
14	NA	NA	TRBV5-4	TRBJ1-1	TGTGCCAGCAGCTTTATGACAGGGAACACTGAAGCTTTCTTT	CASSFMTGNTEAFF
17	NA	TRBD1	TRBV5-1	TRBJ1-2	TGCGCCAGCAGCCCTCTGTCCGGGACAGGCGGATCATATGGCTACACCTTC	CASSPLSGTGGSYGYTF
10	NA	NA	TRBV6-5	TRBJ2-1	TGTGCCAGCAGTGAAGGGGGGGAGTTCTTC	CASSEGGEFF
14	NA	NA	TRBV5-8	TRBJ1-4	TGTGCCTCCCCCGGGCGCAGGGGAGATGAAAAACTGTTTTTT	CASPGRRGDEKLFF
14	NA	NA	TRBV18	TRBJ2-2	TGTGCCAGCTCACCGGGACTCGCCGGCGGGGAGCTGTTTTTT	CASSPGLAGGELFF
17	NA	TRBD1	TRBV5-4	TRBJ1-2	TGTGCCAGCAGCGACGGGACAGGGGCGACAAATAACTATGGCTACACCTTC	CASSDGTGATNNYGYTF
16	few	NA	TRBV27	TRBJ1-2	TGTGCCAGCAAGGCCCCCGGCAGGGCCGGTGGTTATGGCTACACCTTC	CASKAPGRAGGYGYTF
13	NA	NA	TRBV18	TRBJ1-2	TGTGCCAGCTCACGGGGAGACGACTATGGCTACACCTTC	CASSRGDDYGYTF
14	NA	TRBD1	TRBV7-8	TRBJ2-2	TGTGCCAGCAGCTCCGACAGGGTAACCGGGGAGCTGTTTTTT	CASSSDRVTGELFF
14	NA	NA	TRBV6-5	TRBJ1-4	TGTGCCAGCACAAAGGCGGCGGGGAACGAAAAACTGTTTTTT	CASTKAAGNEKLFF
14	NA	NA	TRBV28	TRBJ1-4	TGTGCCAGCAGTTCAGGGTCAACTAATGAAAAACTGTTTTTT	CASSSGSTNEKLFF
13	NA	TRBD1	TRBV18	TRBJ1-2	TGTGCCAGCTCACCGGACAGGGCTGCCGGCTACACCTTC	CASSPDRAAGYTF
13	NA	NA	TRBV29-1	TRBJ1-2	TGCAGCGTTGAAGGGGACTCTAACTATGGCTACACCTTC	CSVEGDSNYGYTF
17	NA	TRBD1	TRBV18	TRBJ2-2	TGTGCCAGCTCACCCTACCAGGGGGCCACGAACACCGGGGAGCTGTTTTTT	CASSPYQGATNTGELFF
16	NA	NA	TRBV2	TRBJ1-2	TGTGCCAGCAGTGAAGCACTGGACGGGGGGGCCGAGGGCTACACCTTC	CASSEALDGGAEGYTF
16	NA	TRBD2	TRBV27	TRBJ2-1	TGTGCCAGCAGTTTCCAAAAGCGGGATTCTAAGAATGAGCAGTTCTTC	CASSFQKRDSKNEQFF
17	NA	NA	TRBV18	TRBJ1-4	TGTGCCAGCTCACCACTACAGGGTAGGACGACTAATGAAAAACTGTTTTTT	CASSPLQGRTTNEKLFF
16	NA	TRBD2	TRBV4-2	TRBJ2-1	TGTGCCAGCAGCCAAGATCTAGCGGGTACCTACAATGAGCAGTTCTTC	CASSQDLAGTYNEQFF
14	few	TRBD1	TRBV4-1	TRBJ1-2	TGCGCCAGCAGACAGCCGGGACAGAGGACCGGCTACACCTTC	CASRQPGQRTGYTF
16	NA	NA	TRBV5-4	TRBJ2-3	TGTGCCAGCAGCCCAAGGGGGGGCAGCTTCACAGATACGCAGTATTTT	CASSPRGGSFTDTQYF
16	NA	TRBD1	TRBV19	TRBJ1-1	TGTGCCACTAAATTCCCGGGACAGGGGTTGAACACTGAAGCTTTCTTT	CATKFPGQGLNTEAFF
13	NA	NA	TRBV10-3	TRBJ2-1	TGTGCCAGCAGTACGCCTAAACACAATGAGCAGTTCTTC	CASSTPKHNEQFF
13	NA	TRBD2	TRBV28	TRBJ2-7	TGTGCCAGCAGGGGAGGGACCCCCTACGAGCAGTACTTC	CASRGGTPYEQYF
20	NA	TRBD2	TRBV28	TRBJ2-4	TGTGCCAGCAGTCCCATGGGGGGGACTAGCGGGAGTCTGGCCAAAAACATTCAGTACTTC	CASSPMGGTSGSLAKNIQYF
17	once	TRBD1	TRBV4-1	TRBJ1-6	TGCGCCAGCAGCCAAGAGCAGGGGGTCATCTGGAATTCACCCCTCCACTTT	CASSQEQGVIWNSPLHF
14	NA	NA	TRBV28	TRBJ1-2	TGTGCCAGCAGACCAGGGATAGGTATTTATGGCTACACCTTC	CASRPGIGIYGYTF
14	NA	NA	TRBV30	TRBJ1-1	TGTGCCCGGACATATGGAGGGGTTCACACTGAAGCTTTCTTT	CARTYGGVHTEAFF
15	NA	NA	TRBV6-1	TRBJ1-5	TGTGCCAGCAGTGAAGCCGGGACAAGAAATCAGCCCCAGCATTTT	CASSEAGTRNQPQHF